The rows below give T cell receptor beta chains drawn from one sample of a study of T cell repertoires in cytomegalovirus infection. A single record per CDR3 protein comes from TCRdb applying MiXCR to the reads. Among fewer than 700,000 distinct CDR3 sequences listed, less than 25% were seen once. Sequencing input: CD8+ T cells from PBMCs. Receptors originate from a human donor in good health (CMV status not recorded). Some clones in this sample may be carry-over from other donors' samples. The CDR3 runs from the conserved cysteine through the conserved F or W. D genes are given only for firm matches. Size values are once, few and many counts, or a class for expanded clones, and some rows have none.

clone size,V gene,D gene,J gene,CDR3 protein,CDR3 DNA
.,TRBV27,.,TRBJ2-2,CASSHSIPNTGELFF,TGTGCCAGCAGTCACAGTATACCGAACACCGGGGAGCTGTTTTTT
.,TRBV7-9,TRBD2,TRBJ2-3,CASYLTSGGSTDTQYF,TGTGCCAGCTACTTGACTAGCGGGGGGAGCACAGATACGCAGTATTTT
many,TRBV7-7,.,TRBJ2-5,CASSLYPRGQETQYF,TGTGCTAGCAGCTTATATCCGAGGGGGCAAGAGACCCAGTACTTC
few,TRBV20-1,TRBD2,TRBJ2-1,CSATSISGLNNNEQFF,TGCAGTGCGACCTCTATTAGCGGGCTGAATAACAATGAGCAGTTCTTC
few,TRBV3-1,.,TRBJ2-1,CASSQVDLTGIRNEQFF,TGTGCCAGCAGCCAAGTGGATCTTACAGGGATAAGGAATGAGCAGTTCTTC
many,TRBV5-1,TRBD1,TRBJ1-2,CASSFGFWTGDPNYGYTF,TGCGCCAGCAGCTTTGGGTTCTGGACAGGCGATCCTAACTATGGCTACACCTTC
many,TRBV15,TRBD1,TRBJ2-1,CATSPYKGDRAYNEQFF,TGTGCCACCAGCCCATACAAAGGGGACAGGGCCTACAATGAGCAGTTCTTC
few,TRBV7-2,.,TRBJ2-1,CASSLSTGRGSYNEQFF,TGTGCCAGCAGCCTTTCCACAGGGAGGGGTTCCTACAATGAGCAGTTCTTC
.,TRBV29-1,TRBD1,TRBJ2-7,CSALTGGLSYEQYF,TGCAGCGCTTTGACAGGGGGACTCTCCTACGAGCAGTACTTC
many,TRBV7-2,.,TRBJ1-1,CASSLHPSPNTEAFF,TGTGCCAGCAGCTTACATCCGTCCCCGAACACTGAAGCTTTCTTT
many,TRBV7-2,TRBD2,TRBJ2-5,CASSLSAGGLQETQYF,TGTGCCAGCAGCTTATCGGCGGGGGGCCTCCAAGAGACCCAGTACTTC
many,TRBV20-1,TRBD1,TRBJ1-5,CSAGGTGSNQPQHF,TGCAGTGCTGGTGGGACAGGGAGCAATCAGCCCCAGCATTTT
.,TRBV7-9,TRBD2,TRBJ2-5,CASSFPSGGKGETQYF,TGTGCCAGCAGCTTCCCTAGCGGGGGGAAAGGAGAGACCCAGTACTTC
.,TRBV24-1,TRBD2,TRBJ2-1,CATSDLSSGGENEQFF,TGTGCCACCAGTGATTTGAGTAGCGGGGGAGAGAATGAGCAGTTCTTC
many,TRBV20-1,.,TRBJ1-5,CSARGLDQPQHF,TGCAGTGCTAGAGGCCTTGATCAGCCCCAGCATTTT
.,TRBV2,.,TRBJ2-6,CASRLQGLNSGANVLTF,TGTGCCAGCAGGTTACAGGGTCTGAACTCTGGGGCCAACGTCCTGACTTTC
many,TRBV11-3,.,TRBJ2-5,CASSSRTEQETQYF,TGTGCCAGCAGCTCTCGGACGGAACAAGAGACCCAGTACTTC
.,TRBV27,TRBD1,TRBJ1-6,CASSSRDREQSPLHF,TGTGCCAGCAGTTCTAGGGACAGGGAACAATCACCCCTCCACTTT
few,TRBV28,.,TRBJ2-2,CASCLRGGTGELFF,TGTGCCAGCTGTCTACGGGGTGGCACCGGGGAGCTGTTTTTT
.,TRBV2,.,TRBJ2-2,CARNRPTGELFF,TGTGCCAGGAACAGGCCCACCGGGGAGCTGTTTTTT
.,TRBV20-1,TRBD1,TRBJ1-3,CSAREKADRGFGNTIYF,TGCAGTGCTAGAGAAAAAGCGGACAGGGGGTTTGGAAACACCATATATTTT
.,TRBV12-3/TRBV12-4,.,TRBJ2-2,CASSSSFPGELFF,TGTGCCAGCAGTTCCTCGTTTCCCGGGGAGCTGTTTTTT